This is a list of T cell receptor beta chains from one sample in a study of blood T cell repertoires in COVID-19. Profiling relied on immunoSEQ multiplex PCR, and the TCRdb table lists in-frame clones only, not all of them. The sample lists about 68,000 clones; 84% were seen once. Sample: peripheral blood. These receptors were collected from a man aged 50 to 60 with active COVID-19. Each CDR3 is given with its conserved first and last residue. A D gene is named only where the DNA matches it firmly. Clone size, where shown, is once, few, many, or a class for clones that have expanded.

D,V,J,size,DNA,CDR3
TRBD1,TRBV20-1,TRBJ1-1,.,TGCAGTGCTAGTCCCGGGACAGGGAACACTGAAGCTTTCTTT,CSASPGTGNTEAFF
.,TRBV6-6,TRBJ1-2,few,TGTGCCAGCACCCCCAGTGGGGCTGGCTACACCTTC,CASTPSGAGYTF
.,TRBV4-1,TRBJ1-2,.,TGCGCCAGCAGCCAAAACACGGTGGGGGACAATGGCTACACCTTC,CASSQNTVGDNGYTF
.,TRBV5-1,TRBJ2-3,.,TGCGCCAGCAGCTTGTGGGAGGGGGAGCCAGATACGCAGTATTTT,CASSLWEGEPDTQYF
.,TRBV9,TRBJ1-6,once,TGTGCCAGCAGCGGCACAGCATATAATTCACCCCTCCACTTT,CASSGTAYNSPLHF
.,TRBV19,TRBJ2-1,.,TGTGCCAGTAGGACGGGAGACGGGTTTGAAGAGCAGTTCTTC,CASRTGDGFEEQFF
.,TRBV5-1,TRBJ2-1,.,TGCGCCAGCAGCTTGGCCTTCGGGAAAGGCAACAATGAGCAGTTCTTC,CASSLAFGKGNNEQFF
TRBD2,TRBV14,TRBJ2-3,.,TGTGCCAGCAGCCTAAGTCCCCCCCGTCGGCGGGGGGGCCCCGCTGATACGCAGTATTTT,CASSLSPPRRRGGPADTQYF
.,TRBV2,TRBJ2-4,once,TGTGCCAGCAGTAGACTGGGCAAAAACATTCAGTACTTC,CASSRLGKNIQYF
.,TRBV10-2,TRBJ1-5,.,TGCGCCAGCAGTGAAGGGGGGAGGGTTAGCAATCAGCCCCAGCATTTT,CASSEGGRVSNQPQHF
.,TRBV5-1,TRBJ1-5,.,TGCGCCAGCAGCTTGGGTTCACAGGGTAGCAATCAGCCCCAGCATTTT,CASSLGSQGSNQPQHF
.,TRBV6-6,TRBJ2-1,.,TGTGCCAGCAGTCCCTCCCCGGGAACCTACAATGAGCAGTTCTTC,CASSPSPGTYNEQFF
TRBD1,TRBV19,TRBJ2-7,.,TGTGCCAGTCGGATTCGGGACAGGAGTAACTACGAGCAGTACTTC,CASRIRDRSNYEQYF
.,TRBV3-1/TRBV3-2,TRBJ1-2,.,TGTGCCAGCAGCCAGACGGGATTGGGATATGGCTACACCTTC,CASSQTGLGYGYTF
.,TRBV5-3,TRBJ2-7,few,TGTGCCAGAAGCTTGACGGAGGAGCAGTACTTC,CARSLTEEQYF
.,TRBV5-6,TRBJ2-7,.,TGTGCCAGCAGCACCTACCTCGGGTACGAGCAGTACTTC,CASSTYLGYEQYF
.,TRBV2,TRBJ1-1,.,TGTGCCAGCACCAAGGAATCCAGGGACACTGAAGCTTTCTTT,CASTKESRDTEAFF
.,TRBV4-3,TRBJ1-4,.,TGCGCCAGCAGCCAAGGGGGACTGGGAATTTATGAAAAACTGTTTTTT,CASSQGGLGIYEKLFF
.,TRBV5-4,TRBJ1-1,.,TGTGCCAGCAGCTTGTCCAGGAACACTGAAGCTTTCTTT,CASSLSRNTEAFF
TRBD2,TRBV3-1/TRBV3-2,TRBJ2-7,.,TGTGCCAGCAGCCAGGGGACTAGCGGGGGGCACTACGAGCAGTACTTC,CASSQGTSGGHYEQYF
.,TRBV29-1,TRBJ1-2,.,TGCAGCGTTGGCACGGGTAACTATGGCTACACCTTC,CSVGTGNYGYTF
.,TRBV10-3,TRBJ2-1,once,TGTGCCATCAGTGATCAGGCCGAGCAGTTCTTC,CAISDQAEQFF
.,TRBV7-6,TRBJ1-6,.,TGTGCCAGCAGCTTAGTCGCTATCGTTGGGACACCGGCAATTAATTCACCCCTCCACTTT,CASSLVAIVGTPAINSPLHF
TRBD1,TRBV13,TRBJ1-2,.,TGTGCCAGCAGCTCCCGGGACAGGGGTAGGAACTATGGCTACACCTTC,CASSSRDRGRNYGYTF
TRBD1,TRBV19,TRBJ1-2,.,TGTGCCAGTTCCAGCATTGGGGGGACAGGGTCGGACTATGGCTACACCTTC,CASSSIGGTGSDYGYTF
.,TRBV21-1,TRBJ2-3,.,TGTGCCTCGGGACAGGGGCTCGGGGGCACAGATACGCAGTATTTT,CASGQGLGGTDTQYF
TRBD1,TRBV5-1,TRBJ1-6,.,TGCGCCAGCAGCTTGGTGGGACAGGGGCCGTTTTCACCCCTCCACTTT,CASSLVGQGPFSPLHF